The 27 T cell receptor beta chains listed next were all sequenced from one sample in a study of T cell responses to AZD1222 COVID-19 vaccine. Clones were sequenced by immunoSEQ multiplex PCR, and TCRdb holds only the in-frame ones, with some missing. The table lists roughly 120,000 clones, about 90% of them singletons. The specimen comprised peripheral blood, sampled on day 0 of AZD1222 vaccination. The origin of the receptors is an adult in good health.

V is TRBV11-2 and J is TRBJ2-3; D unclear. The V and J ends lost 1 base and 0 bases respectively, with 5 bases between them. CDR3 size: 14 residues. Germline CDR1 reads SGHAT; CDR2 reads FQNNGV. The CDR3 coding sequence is TGTGCCAGCAGCTTAGGGCGGAGCACAGATACGCAGTATTTT. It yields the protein CASSLGRSTDTQYF. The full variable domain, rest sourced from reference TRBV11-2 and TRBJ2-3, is EAGVAQSPRYKIIEKRQSVAFWCNPISGHATLYWYQQILGQGPKLLIQFQNNGVVDDSQLPKDRFSAERLKGVDSTLKIQPAKLEDSAVYLCASSLGRSTDTQYFGPGTRLTVL.

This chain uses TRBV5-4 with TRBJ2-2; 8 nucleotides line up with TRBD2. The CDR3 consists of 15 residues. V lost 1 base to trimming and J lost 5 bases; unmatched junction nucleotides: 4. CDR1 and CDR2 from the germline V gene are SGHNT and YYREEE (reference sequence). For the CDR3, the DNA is TGTGCCAGCAGCTTGCGGGCGGGAGGAACCGGGGAGCTGTTTTTT. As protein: CASSLRAGGTGELFF.

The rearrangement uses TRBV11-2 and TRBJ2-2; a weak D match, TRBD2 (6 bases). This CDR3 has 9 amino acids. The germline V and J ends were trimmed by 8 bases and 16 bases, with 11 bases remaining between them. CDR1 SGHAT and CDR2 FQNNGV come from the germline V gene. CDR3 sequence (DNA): TGTGCCAGCGGGGGGTTCCAGTTTTTT. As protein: CASGGFQFF.

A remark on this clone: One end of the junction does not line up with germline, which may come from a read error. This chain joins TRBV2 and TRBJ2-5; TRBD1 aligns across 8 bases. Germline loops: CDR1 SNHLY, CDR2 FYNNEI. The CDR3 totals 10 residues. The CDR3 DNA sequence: TGTGCCAGCGGTGGACAGGGCCCCGACTTC. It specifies CASGGQGPDF.

The CDR3 protein is CASSEGQGGGNTEAFF. As DNA, the CDR3 is TGTGCCAGCAGTGAAGGGCAGGGAGGAGGGAACACTGAAGCTTTCTTT. This rearrangement joins TRBV6-1 to TRBJ1-1; possibly TRBD1 for D (5 bases). The CDR3 has 16 amino acids. V was clipped by 1 base and J by 1 base, with 13 bases between them. From germline, CDR1 is MNHNS and CDR2 SASEGT.

CDR3 DNA sequence: TGTGCCAGCAGCCCCATCAAAGTTCCCCGTCTTCCGTATGGCTACACCTTC. Translating it yields CASSPIKVPRLPYGYTF. The genes are TRBV7-9 and TRBJ1-2; D not certain. CDR1 SEHNR and CDR2 FQNEAQ come from the germline V gene (reference sequence). V was cut by 5 bases and J by 5 bases, with 24 bases left in between. CDR3 length: 17 residues. Variable domain in full (rest from reference TRBV7-9 and TRBJ1-2): DTGVSQNPRHKITKRGQNVTFRCDPISEHNRLYWYRQTLGQGPEFLTYFQNEAQLEKSRLLSDRFSAERPKGSFSTLEIQRTEQGDSAMYLCASSPIKVPRLPYGYTFGSGTRLTVV.

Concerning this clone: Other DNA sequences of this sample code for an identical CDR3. DNA for the CDR3: TGTGCCAGCAGCTTAGATCGGGGCGAGCAGTACTTC. Residues: CASSLDRGEQYF. The rearrangement links TRBV11-2 to TRBJ2-7; TRBD2 is a possible D gene (5 bases). The CDR3 sequence is 12 residues long. Germline CDR1 and CDR2: SGHAT and FQNNGV. V lost 0 bases and J lost 6, with 6 bases in between.

Written as DNA, the CDR3 is TGTGCCATCAGTGGGGCCTCTTGGACTAGGGGCTCGCTGTTTTTT. Translated, it gives CAISGASWTRGSLFF. V is TRBV10-3 and J is TRBJ2-2, with 7 bases matching TRBD2. In germline, CDR1 is ENHRY, CDR2 SYGVKD. This CDR3 region has 15 residues. V lost 4 bases and J lost 13; bases outside the gene matches: 15.

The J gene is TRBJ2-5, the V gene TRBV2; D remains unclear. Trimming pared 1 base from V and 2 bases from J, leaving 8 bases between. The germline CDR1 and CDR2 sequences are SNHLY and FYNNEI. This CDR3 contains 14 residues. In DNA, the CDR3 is TGTGCCAGCAGTGAAGGGATAGGTCAAGAGACCCAGTACTTC. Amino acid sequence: CASSEGIGQETQYF.

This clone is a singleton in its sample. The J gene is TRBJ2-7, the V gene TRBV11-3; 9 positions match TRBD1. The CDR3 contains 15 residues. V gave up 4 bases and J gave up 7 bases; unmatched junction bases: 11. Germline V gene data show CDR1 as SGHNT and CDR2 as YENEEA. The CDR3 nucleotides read TGTGCCAGCAGCTACCGAGGACAGGGGTTTGCAGAGCAGTACTTC. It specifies CASSYRGQGFAEQYF.

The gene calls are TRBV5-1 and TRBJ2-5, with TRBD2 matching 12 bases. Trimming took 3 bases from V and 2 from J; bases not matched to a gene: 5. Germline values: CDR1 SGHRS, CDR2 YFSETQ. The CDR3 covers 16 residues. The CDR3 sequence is CASSSTGLAGQETQYF. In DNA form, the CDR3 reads TGCGCCAGCAGCTCGACTGGACTAGCGGGACAAGAGACCCAGTACTTC.

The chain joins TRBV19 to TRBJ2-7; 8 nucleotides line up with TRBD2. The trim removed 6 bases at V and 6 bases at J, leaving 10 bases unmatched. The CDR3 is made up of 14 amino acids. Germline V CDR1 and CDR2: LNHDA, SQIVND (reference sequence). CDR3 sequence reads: CASRSGTSGVEQYF. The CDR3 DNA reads TGTGCCAGTAGGAGCGGGACTAGTGGGGTCGAGCAGTACTTC. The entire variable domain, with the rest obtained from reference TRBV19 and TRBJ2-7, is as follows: DGGITQSPKYLFRKEGQNVTLSCEQNLNHDAMYWYRQDPGQGLRLIYYSQIVNDFQKGDIAEGYSVSREKKESFPLTVTSAQKNPTAFYLCASRSGTSGVEQYFGPGTRLTVT.

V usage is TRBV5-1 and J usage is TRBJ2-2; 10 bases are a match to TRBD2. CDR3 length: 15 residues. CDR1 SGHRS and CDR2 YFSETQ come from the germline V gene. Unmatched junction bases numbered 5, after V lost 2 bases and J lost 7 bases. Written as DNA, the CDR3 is TGCGCCAGCAGCTTAGCGGGAGGGCTCGTCGGGGAGCTGTTTTTT. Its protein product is CASSLAGGLVGELFF.

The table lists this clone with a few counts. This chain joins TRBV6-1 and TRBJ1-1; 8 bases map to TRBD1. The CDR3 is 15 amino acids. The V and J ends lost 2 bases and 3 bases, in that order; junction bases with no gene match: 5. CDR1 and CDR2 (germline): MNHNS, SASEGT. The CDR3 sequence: CASSEPLDRDTEAFF. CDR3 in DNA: TGTGCCAGCAGTGAACCCCTGGACAGGGACACTGAAGCTTTCTTT.

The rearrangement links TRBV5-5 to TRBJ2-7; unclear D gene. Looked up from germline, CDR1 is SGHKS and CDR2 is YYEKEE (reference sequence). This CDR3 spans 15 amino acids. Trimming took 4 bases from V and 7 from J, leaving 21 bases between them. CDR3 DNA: TGTGCCAGCAGCCGCTATAACGCCCTCCGAGGAGAGCAGTACTTC. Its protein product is CASSRYNALRGEQYF.

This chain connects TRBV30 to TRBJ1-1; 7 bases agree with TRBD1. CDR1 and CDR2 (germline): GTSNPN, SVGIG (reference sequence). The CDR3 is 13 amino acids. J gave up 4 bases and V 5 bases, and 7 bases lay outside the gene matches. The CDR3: CAWYEGAATEAFF. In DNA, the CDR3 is TGTGCCTGGTACGAGGGGGCAGCCACTGAAGCTTTCTTT. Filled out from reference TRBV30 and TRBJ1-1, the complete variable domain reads SQTIHQWPATLVQPVGSPLSLECTVEGTSNPNLYWYRQAAGRGLQLLFYSVGIGQISSEVPQNLSASRPQDRQFILSSKKLLLSDSGFYLCAWYEGAATEAFFGQGTRLTVV.

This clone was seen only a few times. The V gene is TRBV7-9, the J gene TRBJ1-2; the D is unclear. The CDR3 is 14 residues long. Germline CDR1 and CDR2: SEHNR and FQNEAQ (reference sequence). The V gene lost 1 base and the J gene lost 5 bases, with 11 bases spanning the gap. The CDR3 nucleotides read TGTGCCAGCAGCTTAGAAGCGGGTTGGTATGGCTACACCTTC. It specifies CASSLEAGWYGYTF.

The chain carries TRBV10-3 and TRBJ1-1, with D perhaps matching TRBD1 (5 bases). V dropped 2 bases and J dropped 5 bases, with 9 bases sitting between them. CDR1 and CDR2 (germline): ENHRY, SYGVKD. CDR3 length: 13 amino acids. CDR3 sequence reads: CAISEQGRTEAFF. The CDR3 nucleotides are TGTGCCATCAGTGAGCAGGGTCGTACTGAAGCTTTCTTT.

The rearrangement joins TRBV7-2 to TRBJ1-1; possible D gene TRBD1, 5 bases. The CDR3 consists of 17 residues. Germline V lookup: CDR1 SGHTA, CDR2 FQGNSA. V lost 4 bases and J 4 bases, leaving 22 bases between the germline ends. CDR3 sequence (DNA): TGTGCCAGCAGCTCACCTAGATTGGCGGGGGTGAGCACTGAAGCTTTCTTT. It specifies CASSSPRLAGVSTEAFF. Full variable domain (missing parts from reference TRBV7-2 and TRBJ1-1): GAGVSQSPSNKVTEKGKDVELRCDPISGHTALYWYRQSLGQGLEFLIYFQGNSAPDKSGLPSDRFSAERTGGSVSTLTIQRTQQEDSAVYLCASSSPRLAGVSTEAFFGQGTRLTVV.

The CDR3, as DNA: TGTGCCAGCAGCGCACCGACCCCGACAGGATCCTACGAGCAGTACTTC. It specifies CASSAPTPTGSYEQYF. V and J are TRBV27 and TRBJ2-7; D is perhaps TRBD1 (6 bases). This CDR3 comprises 16 residues. Germline CDR1 MNHEY, CDR2 SMNVEV (reference sequence). Trimming removed 6 bases at V and 1 base at J, with 19 bases between.

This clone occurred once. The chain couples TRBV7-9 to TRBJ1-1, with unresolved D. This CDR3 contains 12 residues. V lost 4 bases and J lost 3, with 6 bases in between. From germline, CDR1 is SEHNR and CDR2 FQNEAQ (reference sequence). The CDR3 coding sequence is TGTGCCAGCAGCTCCGTGCACACTGAAGCTTTCTTT. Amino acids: CASSSVHTEAFF.

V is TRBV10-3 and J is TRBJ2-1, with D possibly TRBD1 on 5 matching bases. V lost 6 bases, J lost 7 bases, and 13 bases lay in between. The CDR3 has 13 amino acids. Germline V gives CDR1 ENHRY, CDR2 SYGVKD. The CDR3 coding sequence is TGTGCCATCAGCGACAGCTACGGGAATGAGCAGTTCTTC. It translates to CAISDSYGNEQFF.

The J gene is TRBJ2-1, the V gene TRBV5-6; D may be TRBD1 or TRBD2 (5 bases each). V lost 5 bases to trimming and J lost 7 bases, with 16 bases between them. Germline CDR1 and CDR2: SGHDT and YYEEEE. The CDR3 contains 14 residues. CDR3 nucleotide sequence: TGTGCCAGCAGTATTGGTGGGGGAATAAATGAGCAGTTCTTC. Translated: CASSIGGGINEQFF.

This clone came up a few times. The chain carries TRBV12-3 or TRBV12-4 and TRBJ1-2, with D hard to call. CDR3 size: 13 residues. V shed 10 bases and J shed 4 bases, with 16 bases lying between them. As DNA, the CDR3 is TGTGCCACCGCAGATTCGGGTATCTATGGCTACACCTTC. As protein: CATADSGIYGYTF.

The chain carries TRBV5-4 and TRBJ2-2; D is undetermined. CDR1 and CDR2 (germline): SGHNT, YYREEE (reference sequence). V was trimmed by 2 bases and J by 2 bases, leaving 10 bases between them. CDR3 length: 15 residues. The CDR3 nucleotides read TGTGCCAGCAGCTTTGGGCAGCGAAACACCGGGGAGCTGTTTTTT. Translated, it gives CASSFGQRNTGELFF.

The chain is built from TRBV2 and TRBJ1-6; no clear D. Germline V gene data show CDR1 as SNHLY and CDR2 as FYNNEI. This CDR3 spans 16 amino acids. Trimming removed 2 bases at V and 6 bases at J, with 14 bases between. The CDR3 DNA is TGTGCCAGCAGTGAAAGAGGGCGAGAGCCTAATTCACCCCTCCACTTT. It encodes CASSERGREPNSPLHF.

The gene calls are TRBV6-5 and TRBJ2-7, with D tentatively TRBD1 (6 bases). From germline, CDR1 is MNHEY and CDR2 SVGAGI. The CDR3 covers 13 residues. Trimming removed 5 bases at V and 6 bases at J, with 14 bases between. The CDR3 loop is CASSTRTGLEQYF. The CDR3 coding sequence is TGTGCCAGCAGTACTCGAACAGGGCTCGAGCAGTACTTC.